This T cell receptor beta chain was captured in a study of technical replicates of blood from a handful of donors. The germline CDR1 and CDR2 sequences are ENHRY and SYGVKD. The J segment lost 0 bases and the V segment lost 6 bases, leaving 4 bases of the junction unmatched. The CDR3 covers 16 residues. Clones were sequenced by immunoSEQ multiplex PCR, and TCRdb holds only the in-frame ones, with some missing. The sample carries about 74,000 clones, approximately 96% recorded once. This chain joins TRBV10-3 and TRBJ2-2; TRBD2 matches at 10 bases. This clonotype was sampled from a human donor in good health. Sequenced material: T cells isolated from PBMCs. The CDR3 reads CAISESGRANTGELFF. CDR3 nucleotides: TGTGCCATCAGCGAGAGCGGGAGGGCGAACACCGGGGAGCTGTTTTTT.